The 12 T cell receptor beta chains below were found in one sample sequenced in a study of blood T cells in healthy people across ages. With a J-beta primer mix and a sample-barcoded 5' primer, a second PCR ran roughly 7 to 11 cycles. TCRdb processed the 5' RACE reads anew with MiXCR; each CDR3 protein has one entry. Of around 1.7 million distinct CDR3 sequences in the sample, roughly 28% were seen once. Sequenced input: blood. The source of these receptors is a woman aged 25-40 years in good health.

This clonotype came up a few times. CDR3 residues: CASRPGSKDEQFF. The CDR3 nucleotides are TGTGCCAGCAGGCCCGGGAGTAAGGATGAGCAGTTCTTC. The rearrangement links TRBV3-1 to TRBJ2-1, with D perhaps TRBD2 (6 bases). This CDR3 contains 13 residues. The germline CDR1 and CDR2 sequences are LGHDT and YNNKEL (reference sequence). V lost 6 bases, J lost 8 bases, and 14 bases lay in between.

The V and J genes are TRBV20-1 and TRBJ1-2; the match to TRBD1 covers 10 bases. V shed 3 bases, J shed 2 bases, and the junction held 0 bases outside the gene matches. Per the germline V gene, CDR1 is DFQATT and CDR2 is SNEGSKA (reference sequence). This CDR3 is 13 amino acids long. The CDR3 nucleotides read TGCAGTGCTAGGGACAGGGGGAACTATGGCTACACCTTC. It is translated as CSARDRGNYGYTF.

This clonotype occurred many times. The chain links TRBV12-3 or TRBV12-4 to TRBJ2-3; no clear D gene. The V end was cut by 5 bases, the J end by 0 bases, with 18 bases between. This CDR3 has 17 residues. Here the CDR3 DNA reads TGTGCCAGCAGTCCCGCATTGGTTCTAACTAGCACAGATACGCAGTATTTT. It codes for CASSPALVLTSTDTQYF.

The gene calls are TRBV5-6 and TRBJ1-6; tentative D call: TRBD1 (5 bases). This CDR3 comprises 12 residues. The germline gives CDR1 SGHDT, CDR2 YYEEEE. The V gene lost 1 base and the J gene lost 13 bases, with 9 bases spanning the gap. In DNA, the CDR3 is TGTGCCAGCAGCTTGTTAGGGGATCCCCTCCACTTT. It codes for CASSLLGDPLHF.

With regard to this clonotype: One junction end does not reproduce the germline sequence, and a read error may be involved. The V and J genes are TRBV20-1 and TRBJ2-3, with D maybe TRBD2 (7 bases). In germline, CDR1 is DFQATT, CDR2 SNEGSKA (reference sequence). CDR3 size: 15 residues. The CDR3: CSARDQWGGPDTRYF. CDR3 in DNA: TGCAGTGCTAGAGATCAGTGGGGGGGCCCAGATACGCGGTATTTT.

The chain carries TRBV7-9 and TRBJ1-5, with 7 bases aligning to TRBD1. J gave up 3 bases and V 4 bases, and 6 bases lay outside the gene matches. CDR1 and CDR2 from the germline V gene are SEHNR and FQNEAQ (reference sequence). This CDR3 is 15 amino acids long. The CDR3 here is CASSSDRVANQPQHF. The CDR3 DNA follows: TGTGCCAGCAGCTCAGACAGGGTCGCCAATCAGCCCCAGCATTTT. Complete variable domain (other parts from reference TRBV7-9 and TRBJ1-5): DTGVSQNPRHKITKRGQNVTFRCDPISEHNRLYWYRQTLGQGPEFLTYFQNEAQLEKSRLLSDRFSAERPKGSFSTLEIQRTEQGDSAMYLCASSSDRVANQPQHFGDGTRLSIL.

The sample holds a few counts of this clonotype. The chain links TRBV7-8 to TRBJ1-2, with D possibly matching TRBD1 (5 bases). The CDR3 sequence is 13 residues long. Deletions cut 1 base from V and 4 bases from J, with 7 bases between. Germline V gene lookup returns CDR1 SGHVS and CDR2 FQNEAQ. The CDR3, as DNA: TGTGCCAGCAGCTTAGTCAGGGCCTATGGCTACACCTTC. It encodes CASSLVRAYGYTF.

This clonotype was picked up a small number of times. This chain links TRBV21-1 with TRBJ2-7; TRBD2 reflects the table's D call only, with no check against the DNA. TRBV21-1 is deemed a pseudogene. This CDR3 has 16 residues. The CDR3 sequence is CASNKKGTPEPYEQYF. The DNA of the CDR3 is TGTGCCAGCAACAAAAAGGGGACTCCCGAGCCCTACGAGCAGTACTTC.

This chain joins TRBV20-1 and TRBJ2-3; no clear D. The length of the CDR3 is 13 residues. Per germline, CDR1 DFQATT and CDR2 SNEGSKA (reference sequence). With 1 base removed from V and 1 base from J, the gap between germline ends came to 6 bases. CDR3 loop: CSARVPGTDTQYF. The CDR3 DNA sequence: TGCAGTGCTAGAGTGCCGGGCACAGATACGCAGTATTTT.

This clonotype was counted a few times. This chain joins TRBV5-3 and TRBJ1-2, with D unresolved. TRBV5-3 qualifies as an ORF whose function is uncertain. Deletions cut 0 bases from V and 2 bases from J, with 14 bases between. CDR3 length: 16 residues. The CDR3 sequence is CARSLGPPGLNYGYTF. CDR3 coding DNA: TGTGCCAGAAGCTTGGGACCCCCGGGTTTAAACTATGGCTACACCTTC.

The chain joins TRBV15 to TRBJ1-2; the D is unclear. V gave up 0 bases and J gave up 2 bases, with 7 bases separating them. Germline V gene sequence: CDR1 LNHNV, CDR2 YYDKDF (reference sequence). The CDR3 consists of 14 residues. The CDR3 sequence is CATSRDRGNYGYTF. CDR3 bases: TGTGCCACCAGCAGAGATCGGGGAAACTATGGCTACACCTTC. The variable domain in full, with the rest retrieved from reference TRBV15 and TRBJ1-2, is DAMVIQNPRYQVTQFGKPVTLSCSQTLNHNVMYWYQQKSSQAPKLLFHYYDKDFNNEADTPDNFQSRRPNTSFCFLDIRSPGLGDTAMYLCATSRDRGNYGYTFGSGTRLTVV.

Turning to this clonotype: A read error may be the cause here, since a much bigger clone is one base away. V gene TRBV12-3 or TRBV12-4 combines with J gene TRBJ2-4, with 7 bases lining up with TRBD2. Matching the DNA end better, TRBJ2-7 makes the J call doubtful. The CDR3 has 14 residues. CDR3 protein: CASRLGGRGYEQYF. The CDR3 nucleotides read TGTGCCAGCAGGTTAGGCGGGAGAGGCTACGAGCAGTACTTC.